This TCR beta chain was observed in a study of cytomegalovirus exposure and HLA in healthy donors. Regarding the study as a whole: It is likely that the observed cluster of highly shared sequence variants was a sequencing artifact. The study designated 160 or so TCR beta chains cytomegalovirus-associated. In a later analysis, HLA-C alleles had the fewest associated TCRs, DRB1 alleles the most.

In this sample, this clone turned up a few times. Its antigen is not known. The CDR3 consists of 18 residues. V was clipped by 1 base and J by 5 bases; unmatched bases: 12. CDR1 is SGHDN and CDR2 is FVKESK in the germline V gene. The PCR made use of 60 Vbeta and 13 Jbeta primers. In the authors' methods: Unique TCR beta chains totaled roughly 80 million in a later count, with 8.5 million to 12 million of them shared. Profiled with immunoSEQ multiplex PCR; TCRdb holds only in-frame clones, not every one. The V and J calls and clone size are taken from that table; D and trimming were inferred from the DNA. The sample contains around 130,000 clones, 8.5% of which appear only once.

This TCR came from a middle-aged man in good health and CMV-seronegative. Sample: PBMCs. The genes are TRBV14 and TRBJ2-2; 8 positions agree with TRBD2. The CDR3 DNA reads as TGTGCCAGCAGCCAAGTGGGGGAGGCGGGGGGACAAACCGGGGAGCTGTTTTTT. Amino acids: CASSQVGEAGGQTGELFF.